These 9 T cell receptor beta chains were sequenced from one sample in a study of siplizumab effects on memory and regulatory T cells. Produced via immunoSEQ multiplex PCR; TCRdb's table is partial and in-frame only. This repertoire shows 57,000 or so clones, 85% to 95% found once; its top ten account for around 40%. Material for sequencing was CD8+ T cells sorted from blood. Every receptor here comes from a human donor in good health.

The chain uses TRBV5-5 and TRBJ2-5; D uncertain. Germline-derived CDR1 and CDR2 are SGHKS and YYEKEE (reference sequence). The CDR3 is made up of 15 amino acids. Trimming pared 3 bases from V and 2 bases from J, leaving 14 bases between. CDR3 nucleotides: TGTGCCAGCAGCTCGAGTGGCGCGATACAAGAGACCCAGTACTTC. This sequence encodes CASSSSGAIQETQYF.

This clone was seen only once. This rearrangement joins TRBV6-1 to TRBJ2-5; D gene ambiguous. Per the germline V gene, CDR1 is MNHNS and CDR2 is SASEGT. The germline V and J ends were trimmed by 4 bases and 1 base, with 10 bases remaining between them. The CDR3 is made up of 14 amino acids. DNA of the CDR3: TGTGCCAGCAGTGGCTTGGGCAGCCAAGAGACCCAGTACTTC. Protein: CASSGLGSQETQYF.

This chain uses TRBV2 with TRBJ2-7; a possible D gene is TRBD2 (5 bases). The V gene's germline CDR1 is SNHLY and CDR2 FYNNEI. The length of the CDR3 is 12 residues. The V end lost 3 bases, the J end lost 3 bases, and 6 bases lay between the germline ends. DNA of the CDR3: TGTGCCAGCAGTGAGGGAGTCTACGAGCAGTACTTC. Amino acids: CASSEGVYEQYF.

CDR3 amino acids: CASCDGRASDTQYF. CDR3 DNA sequence: TGCGCCAGCTGCGACGGGAGGGCCTCAGATACGCAGTATTTT. The V and J genes are TRBV10-2 and TRBJ2-3; TRBD2 agrees at 8 bases. Germline loops: CDR1 WSHSY, CDR2 SAAADI. The CDR3 has 14 amino acids. J gave up 4 bases and V 8 bases, and 8 bases lay outside the gene matches.

This chain links TRBV28 with TRBJ1-5, with D maybe TRBD1 (6 bases). The V and J ends lost 8 bases and 1 base respectively, with 18 bases between them. Germline CDR1 MDHEN, CDR2 SYDVKM. The CDR3 runs to 16 residues. CDR3 nucleotide sequence: TGTGCCAGCTTGGGGCCAACAGGGCTGAGCAATCAGCCCCAGCATTTT. Translation: CASLGPTGLSNQPQHF.

The rearrangement links TRBV14 to TRBJ2-7; maybe TRBD2 (5 bases). The V and J ends lost 4 bases and 0 bases respectively, with 10 bases between them. Germline CDR1 reads SGHDN; CDR2 reads FVKESK. This CDR3 is 14 amino acids long. Here the CDR3 reads CASSRGLDSYEQYF. The CDR3 nucleotides read TGTGCCAGCAGCCGTGGACTCGACTCCTACGAGCAGTACTTC.

J is TRBJ2-5 and V is TRBV27, with 8 bases identical to TRBD1. V was clipped by 5 bases and J by 5 bases; unmatched bases: 7. Looked up from germline, CDR1 is MNHEY and CDR2 is SMNVEV (reference sequence). This CDR3 comprises 14 residues. The CDR3 sequence is CASSRGQGEETQYF. CDR3 coding DNA: TGTGCCAGCAGTAGAGGACAGGGTGAGGAGACCCAGTACTTC.

About this clone: Mismatch with germline at one junction end may stem from a read error. The gene calls are TRBV7-7 and TRBJ2-1, with D hard to call. From germline, CDR1 is SSHAT and CDR2 FNYEAQ (reference sequence). This CDR3 spans 13 amino acids. CDR3 loop: CASSLAEYNEQFF. The CDR3 DNA reads as TGTGCTAGCAGCTTGGCGGAGTACAATGAGCAGTTCTTC.

The rearrangement links TRBV5-6 to TRBJ1-2; 12 bases map to TRBD1. J lost 7 bases, V lost 2 bases, and 3 bases had no gene match. Per the germline V gene, CDR1 is SGHDT and CDR2 is YYEEEE. CDR3 length: 14 amino acids. This CDR3 reads CASSFGTGGRGYTF. CDR3 bases: TGTGCCAGCAGCTTCGGGACAGGGGGCCGTGGCTACACCTTC.